This note documents a single TCR beta chain sequence. Its cognate antigen is unknown. The CDR3 totals 16 residues. CDR1 is SGDLS and CDR2 is YYNGEE in the germline V gene. V lost 3 bases, J lost 8 bases, and 20 bases lay in between. This sample was taken from a study of T-cell memory formation after mild COVID-19. Notes on the study in general: Contracting CD4+ clones lay largely in CM and EM, with CD8+ ones residing in EMRA.

TCRdb itself ran the 5' RACE reads through MiXCR, one entry per CDR3 protein. Of about 420,000 distinct CDR3 sequences in the sample, about a quarter are singletons; the top ten hold around 12%. The receptor's source is an adult woman who had mild COVID-19 (a few samples of this study predate the infection). Cell type and time point are not known. V usage is TRBV9 and J usage is TRBJ1-4, with D perhaps TRBD1 (5 bases). The specimen sequenced was PBMCs or a T cell subset sorted from them (not recorded which). The CDR3 nucleotides read TGTGCCAGCAGCGGCCGTATTGTAGCGGGGGGAGAAAAACTGTTTTTT. This encodes CASSGRIVAGGEKLFF.